This TCR beta chain was found in a study of identifying expanded T cells in peripheral blood. Overall study findings and caveats: Variance in clone template counts between roughly 2-week samples significantly increased with total template count across all healthy donors.

During the collection period, no donor immune events like infections were recorded. As concerns this clone: As yet, its antigen is unknown.

The germline gives CDR1 GTSNPN, CDR2 SVGIG (reference sequence). Trimming pared 1 base from V and 0 bases from J, leaving 10 bases between. There are 15 residues in the CDR3. Sequenced by immunoSEQ multiplex PCR; TCRdb stores in-frame clones only, minus some. The sample consists of approximately 90,000 clones, approximately 91% of them appearing once. The chain uses TRBV30 and TRBJ1-5; D is uncertain. The origin of this receptor is a person aged 18 to 75 in good health. Sequencing input: blood. The CDR3 DNA reads TGTGCCTGGAGTGGTGCGGCCCTTAGCAATCAGCCCCAGCATTTT. Amino acids: CAWSGAALSNQPQHF.